Here is one TCR beta chain with its context. Antigen unknown. Patients with chemo-refractory metastatic non-small-cell lung cancer received focal radiation plus CTLA-4 blockade with ipilimumab. The data were taken from a study of radiotherapy plus CTLA-4 blockade in lung cancer. Study context: Disease control was present in roughly a third of patients, and objective responses in approximately 20%. Study-wide findings and caveats: The best predictor of response was reported to be early blood T cell clone dynamics, with interferon-beta. In blood, after radiotherapy plus ipilimumab, tumor-derived TCR clones expanded.

Libraries were prepared by immunoSEQ multiplex PCR; TCRdb keeps only in-frame clonotypes and omits some of them. This table has nearly 110,000 clones, about 83% appearing once. Germline V gene lookup returns CDR1 SGHDN and CDR2 FVKESK. The CDR3 runs to 15 residues. Trimming took 2 bases from V and 0 from J, leaving 8 bases between them. This specimen consisted of peripheral blood, obtained from a patient treated with radiotherapy plus ipilimumab. The rearrangement links TRBV14 to TRBJ2-1; D is unclear. This clonotype originated in a human donor with non-small cell lung cancer that progressed on radiotherapy plus ipilimumab. Some clones in this sample may be carry-over from other donors' samples. CDR3 residues: CASSQTASSYNEQFF. CDR3 nucleotide sequence: TGTGCCAGCAGCCAAACGGCTAGCTCCTACAATGAGCAGTTCTTC.